What follows describes a single T cell receptor beta chain. The V gene's germline CDR1 is LNHDA and CDR2 SQIVND (reference sequence). The CDR3 loop spans 16 amino acids. Trimming cost V 7 bases and J 1 base, with 19 bases left between them. These data originate in a study of radiation and T cells in renal cell carcinoma. The data were produced by immunoSEQ multiplex PCR, yet TCRdb's version contains in-frame clones alone and is incomplete. The data show roughly 160,000 clones, approximately 90% seen once. Time point described: blood 4 weeks post-SBRT, at nephrectomy. Treatment described: 15 Gy SBRT to primary tumor, nephrectomy 4 weeks later.

Sequenced here: blood, sampled from a patient whose treatment included radiotherapy and nephrectomy. The receptor was derived from a woman aged 45-59 years with renal cell carcinoma. This rearrangement joins TRBV19 to TRBJ1-1, with D possibly matching TRBD1 (5 bases). The CDR3 sequence: CASMGEGPRENTEAFF. CDR3 bases: TGTGCCAGTATGGGGGAGGGACCGCGGGAGAACACTGAAGCTTTCTTT.